The 16 T cell receptor beta chains below come from one sample, sequenced in a study of neurological immune-mediated disorders. The time point denotes: longitudinal time-point 3. Each CDR3 protein gets one entry after TCRdb re-called the 5' RACE reads with MiXCR. In the table there are approximately 80,000 distinct CDR3 sequences, 4.3% of which are singletons. Sequencing input: PBMCs. The receptors were sampled from a woman aged 55-69 years with multiple sclerosis.

This clonotype was seen ten or more times. The chain combines TRBV6-6 with TRBJ1-5, with D possibly being TRBD1 (5 bases). Trimming pared 7 bases from V and 2 bases from J, leaving 15 bases between. Germline V gives CDR1 MNHNY, CDR2 SVGAGI (reference sequence). The CDR3 totals 15 residues. In DNA, the CDR3 is TGTGCCAGCACCTCAGGTGGAGGGGGCAATCAGCCCCAGCATTTT. Amino acids: CASTSGGGGNQPQHF.

This clonotype was detected ten times or more. The rearrangement links TRBV3-1 to TRBJ2-1, with TRBD2 matching 12 bases. The junction had 12 bases not matched to a gene; V was cut back by 6 bases and J by 6 bases. The CDR3 runs to 17 residues. In germline, CDR1 is LGHDT, CDR2 YNNKEL (reference sequence). The CDR3 DNA reads as TGTGCCAGCAGTCGTTATCTAGCGGGGGGGCCGGGCAATGAGCAGTTCTTC. Protein sequence: CASSRYLAGGPGNEQFF.

This clonotype has at least ten counts. The chain combines TRBV6-1 with TRBJ1-2, with TRBD1 as a possible D gene (5 bases). Trimming removed 6 bases at V and 4 bases at J, with 18 bases between. CDR3 length: 15 amino acids. CDR1 is MNHNS and CDR2 is SASEGT in the germline V gene. The CDR3 loop reads CASSGGTAQRYGYTF. The CDR3 DNA sequence: TGTGCCAGCAGCGGGGGGACTGCCCAGCGCTATGGCTACACCTTC.

This clonotype was seen many times. CDR3 region: CASSIDINTEAFF. DNA for the CDR3: TGTGCCAGCAGCATTGACATAAACACTGAAGCTTTCTTT. The chain carries TRBV7-8 and TRBJ1-1, with unresolved D. The CDR3 runs 13 residues. Germline loops: CDR1 SGHVS, CDR2 FQNEAQ. Trimming left V 5 bases short and J 2 bases short, with 9 bases between.

This clonotype was counted at least ten times. The V gene is TRBV14, the J gene TRBJ2-2; TRBD1 matches 8 bases. Germline trimming cut 3 bases from V and 0 bases from J; bases unmatched to any gene: 3. The CDR3 length is 16 residues. From germline, CDR1 is SGHDN and CDR2 FVKESK. CDR3 protein: CASSQTGQANTGELFF. CDR3 sequence (DNA): TGTGCCAGCAGCCAGACGGGACAGGCGAACACCGGGGAGCTGTTTTTT.

There are many counts of this clonotype. The chain has TRBV7-2 and TRBJ2-3; no clear D. Per the germline V gene, CDR1 is SGHTA and CDR2 is FQGNSA. V lost 1 base and J 2 bases, leaving 7 bases between the germline ends. CDR3 size: 14 residues. The CDR3 here is CASSLGPNTDTQYF. CDR3 DNA sequence: TGTGCCAGCAGCTTAGGCCCCAACACAGATACGCAGTATTTT.

This clonotype was observed at least ten times. V gene TRBV7-9 combines with J gene TRBJ2-7; TRBD1 matches at 7 bases. The CDR3 is 14 residues long. Trimming removed 5 bases from V and 3 bases from J; junction bases left unmatched: 7. In germline, CDR1 is SEHNR, CDR2 FQNEAQ (reference sequence). This chain's CDR3 is CASSPDRSLYEQYF. The CDR3, as DNA: TGTGCCAGCAGCCCGGACAGGAGTCTCTACGAGCAGTACTTC.

This clonotype was observed a few times. This chain connects TRBV6-5 to TRBJ1-2; tentative D call: TRBD1 (5 bases). Trimming pared 1 base from V and 7 bases from J, leaving 22 bases between. This CDR3 is built from 17 residues. The V gene's germline CDR1 is MNHEY and CDR2 SVGAGI. Here the CDR3 reads CASSYYIAGGGNGGYTF. The CDR3 nucleotides are TGTGCCAGCAGTTACTATATCGCAGGTGGGGGAAATGGTGGCTACACCTTC.

This clonotype was counted many times. The genes are TRBV6-6 and TRBJ2-2; 7 positions match TRBD2. Trimming cost V 0 bases and J 5 bases; bases outside gene matches: 6. The germline V gene has CDR1 MNHNY and CDR2 SVGAGI (reference sequence). The CDR3 runs to 16 residues. The CDR3, as DNA: TGTGCCAGCAGTTACTCGGGGGGGAGAAGTACCGGGGAGCTGTTTTTT. It yields the protein CASSYSGGRSTGELFF.

Remarks on this clonotype: This may be a read error, as it is one base from a much larger clone. The rearrangement links TRBV18 to TRBJ2-5, with D hard to call. This CDR3 region has 11 residues. Germline CDR1 reads KGHSH; CDR2 reads LQKENI. The CDR3 DNA reads TGTGCCATCTCACCAGAAGAGACCCAGTACTTC. Amino acid sequence: CAISPEETQYF.

This clonotype was seen repeatedly, ten times or more. The J gene is TRBJ2-7, the V gene TRBV20-1, with TRBD2 matching 9 bases. The germline gives CDR1 DFQATT, CDR2 SNEGSKA (reference sequence). The CDR3 totals 14 residues. V trimming: 6 bases; J trimming: 7 bases; junction bases outside the gene matches: 13. CDR3 amino acids: CSAPSSGAHGEQYF. CDR3 nucleotide sequence: TGCAGTGCCCCATCTAGCGGGGCCCACGGGGAGCAGTACTTC.

This clonotype was detected ten times or more. This chain joins TRBV20-1 and TRBJ2-1; unclear D gene. Germline V CDR1 and CDR2: DFQATT, SNEGSKA (reference sequence). The length of the CDR3 is 14 residues. The V end lost 3 bases, the J end lost 2 bases, and 11 bases lay between the germline ends. The CDR3 DNA follows: TGCAGTGCTAGGTCCCAGGTAACCTACAATGAGCAGTTCTTC. Translation gives CSARSQVTYNEQFF.

This clonotype was seen at least ten times. The chain joins TRBV10-3 to TRBJ1-2, with TRBD1 as a possible D gene (6 bases). This CDR3 is built from 15 residues. From germline, CDR1 is ENHRY and CDR2 SYGVKD. V was shortened by 6 bases and J by 2 bases, with 16 bases between the two germline ends. The DNA for the CDR3 is TGTGCCATCAGAGACCCAGGGGAGACAAACTATGGCTACACCTTC. As protein: CAIRDPGETNYGYTF.

This clonotype was seen ten or more times. A junction boundary mismatches the germline segment, possibly from a read error. The chain uses TRBV6-6 and TRBJ1-4, with D possibly TRBD1 on 5 matching bases. CDR1 is MNHNY and CDR2 is SVGAGI in the germline V gene (reference sequence). This CDR3 has 11 amino acids. CDR3 nucleotides: TGTGCCAGCAGTTTTGACCGGGACGTTGAATTT. Its translation is CASSFDRDVEF.

This clonotype was seen ten or more times. J is TRBJ2-5 and V is TRBV5-1; D is uncertain. The germline gives CDR1 SGHRS, CDR2 YFSETQ. V lost 3 bases to trimming and J lost 4 bases, with 7 bases between them. The CDR3 totals 12 residues. CDR3 DNA: TGCGCCAGCAGCTCGTTGCTAGAGACCCAGTACTTC. Its protein is CASSSLLETQYF.

This clonotype was counted ten times or more. This sequence joins TRBV6-5 and TRBJ2-3; TRBD1 is a possible D gene (5 bases). Trimming stripped 2 bases from V and 7 bases from J, with 13 bases between. The CDR3 spans 14 residues. Germline CDR1 is MNHEY and CDR2 is SVGAGI. The chain's CDR3 is CASSYRGKLNTQYF. The CDR3 DNA sequence: TGTGCCAGCAGTTACAGGGGAAAGTTGAATACGCAGTATTTT.